Presented here are 21 T cell receptor beta chains from one specimen sequenced in a study of technical replicates of blood from a few donors. TCRdb keeps only in-frame clones here, not all; method: immunoSEQ multiplex PCR. This sample carries 55,000 to 85,000 clones, around 97% of them seen once, and the ten largest clones take roughly 0.19%. The sequenced sample consisted of T cells isolated from PBMCs. Receptor source: a human donor in good health.

This chain links TRBV5-1 with TRBJ2-3; D is undetermined. CDR3 length: 16 residues. V dropped 0 bases and J dropped 2 bases, with 13 bases sitting between them. Germline-derived CDR1 and CDR2 are SGHRS and YFSETQ. The CDR3 spells CASSLESVLPTDTQYF. The CDR3 coding sequence is TGCGCCAGCAGCTTGGAATCGGTGCTTCCCACAGATACGCAGTATTTT.

The sample holds one count of this clone. This chain's CDR3 is CASSPGKIGLENTEAFF. Here the CDR3 DNA reads TGTGCCAGCAGTCCAGGGAAAATTGGGTTAGAGAACACTGAAGCTTTCTTT. The chain combines TRBV28 with TRBJ1-1; possible D gene TRBD1, 5 bases. In germline, CDR1 is MDHEN, CDR2 SYDVKM. V lost 5 bases and J 1 base, leaving 20 bases between the germline ends. The CDR3 has 17 amino acids.

The chain joins TRBV10-3 to TRBJ2-2; 8 bases match TRBD2. Germline V CDR1 and CDR2: ENHRY, SYGVKD. The CDR3 sequence is 15 residues long. Losses at the gene ends were 2 bases for V and 4 bases for J; bases not matched to a gene: 3. The CDR3 nucleotides are TGTGCCATCAGTGAGGGACTAGCTATCACCGGGGAGCTGTTTTTT. This codes for CAISEGLAITGELFF.

The CDR3 DNA reads TGTGCCAGCAGCCAGGGAGCGGACAGTTCCTACGAGCAGTACTTC. Translation: CASSQGADSSYEQYF. This chain connects TRBV7-9 to TRBJ2-7, with D perhaps matching TRBD1 (6 bases). V gave up 5 bases and J gave up 1 base, with 15 bases separating them. The CDR3 has 15 amino acids. Germline CDR1 is SEHNR and CDR2 is FQNEAQ (reference sequence).

The chain is built from TRBV7-9 and TRBJ2-7; tentative D call: TRBD1 (5 bases). The germline CDR1 and CDR2 sequences are SEHNR and FQNEAQ (reference sequence). The CDR3 has 14 amino acids. Trimming cost V 6 bases and J 3 bases, with 15 bases left between them. DNA of the CDR3: TGTGCCAGCAGAGGCGATGGGGCTTACTACGAGCAGTACTTC. Translation gives CASRGDGAYYEQYF. Full variable domain (missing parts from reference TRBV7-9 and TRBJ2-7): DTGVSQNPRHKITKRGQNVTFRCDPISEHNRLYWYRQTLGQGPEFLTYFQNEAQLEKSRLLSDRFSAERPKGSFSTLEIQRTEQGDSAMYLCASRGDGAYYEQYFGPGTRLTVT.

The chain uses TRBV4-1 and TRBJ2-3, with D maybe TRBD2 (6 bases). The germline V and J ends were trimmed by 1 base and 4 bases, with 15 bases remaining between them. Per germline, CDR1 MGHRA and CDR2 YSYEKL. CDR3 length: 16 residues. CDR3 DNA: TGCGCCAGCAGCCAAGGACGGCTAGCGAACCCAGATACGCAGTATTTT. Its protein product is CASSQGRLANPDTQYF.

In this sample, this clone turned up once. The chain couples TRBV28 to TRBJ2-7; 9 bases are a match to TRBD1. This CDR3 comprises 16 residues. Per germline, CDR1 MDHEN and CDR2 SYDVKM. Trimming at V came to 4 bases and at J to 5 bases, leaving 12 bases not matched to a gene. The CDR3 loop is CASSSQGAGDSDEQYF. CDR3 in DNA: TGTGCCAGCAGTTCACAGGGGGCTGGCGATTCAGACGAGCAGTACTTC.

The J gene is TRBJ1-2, the V gene TRBV6-5; D is possibly TRBD1 (6 bases). This CDR3 spans 12 amino acids. CDR1 is MNHEY and CDR2 is SVGAGI in the germline V gene. V gave up 10 bases and J gave up 6 bases, with 15 bases separating them. The CDR3, as DNA: TGTGCCACCAAGGACAGTTTAAATGGCTACACCTTC. It is translated as CATKDSLNGYTF.

This sequence joins TRBV7-9 and TRBJ1-1, with unresolved D. Germline values: CDR1 SEHNR, CDR2 FQNEAQ (reference sequence). CDR3 length: 12 amino acids. Trimming stripped 0 bases from V and 6 bases from J, with 5 bases between. The CDR3 DNA reads TGTGCCAGCAGCTTAGCGGAGTCTGAAGCTTTCTTT. Protein: CASSLAESEAFF.

V gene TRBV20-1 combines with J gene TRBJ2-7; weak D call: TRBD2 (5 bases). CDR1 and CDR2 (germline): DFQATT, SNEGSKA (reference sequence). This CDR3 has 11 residues. V was cut by 6 bases and J by 2 bases, with 8 bases left in between. The chain's CDR3 is CSALGAYEQYF. DNA of the CDR3: TGCAGTGCACTGGGAGCCTACGAGCAGTACTTC.

The J gene is TRBJ1-4, the V gene TRBV5-7; the match to TRBD1 covers 7 bases. TRBV5-7 is an ORF, with its function uncertain. Trimming removed 0 bases from V and 2 bases from J; junction bases left unmatched: 7. There are 17 residues in the CDR3. The CDR3 is CASSLVIRGRTNEKLFF. CDR3 DNA sequence: TGTGCCAGCAGCTTGGTCATCAGGGGGAGGACTAATGAAAAACTGTTTTTT.

This rearrangement joins TRBV28 to TRBJ2-4; 11 bases are a match to TRBD2. The CDR3 length is 14 residues. J was trimmed by 9 bases and V by 10 bases; bases with no gene match: 11. Germline V gene data show CDR1 as MDHEN and CDR2 as SYDVKM. The CDR3, as DNA: TGTGCCACCAATATAGCGGGAGGGCCGGGCATTCAGTACTTC. This translates into CATNIAGGPGIQYF.

The V call is TRBV19, the J call TRBJ2-7, with 7 bases aligning to TRBD2. CDR1 LNHDA and CDR2 SQIVND come from the germline V gene (reference sequence). With 3 bases clipped from V and 0 bases from J, the junction kept 2 bases outside the gene matches. CDR3 length equals 14 residues. The CDR3 loop reads CASSIGGSSYEQYF. CDR3 nucleotides: TGTGCCAGTAGTATCGGGGGGAGCTCCTACGAGCAGTACTTC. Supplemented by reference TRBV19 and TRBJ2-7, the full variable domain reads DGGITQSPKYLFRKEGQNVTLSCEQNLNHDAMYWYRQDPGQGLRLIYYSQIVNDFQKGDIAEGYSVSREKKESFPLTVTSAQKNPTAFYLCASSIGGSSYEQYFGPGTRLTVT.

This chain connects TRBV7-9 to TRBJ2-7; 9 positions agree with TRBD2. Germline CDR1 and CDR2: SEHNR and FQNEAQ (reference sequence). With V trimmed by 3 bases and J by 1 base, 4 bases remained unmatched. CDR3 length: 15 residues. The CDR3 loop is CASSFRLAGSYEQYF. The DNA for the CDR3 is TGTGCCAGCAGCTTTCGTCTAGCGGGGTCCTACGAGCAGTACTTC.

This clone was seen only once. The chain combines TRBV6-6 with TRBJ2-3, with 10 nucleotides matching TRBD1. Germline V gene data show CDR1 as MNHNY and CDR2 as SVGAGI (reference sequence). The CDR3 runs to 16 residues. J gave up 4 bases and V 6 bases, and 10 bases lay outside the gene matches. The CDR3 nucleotides are TGTGCCAGCAGCCCGCCCGGGACAGGGGTTTCAGATACGCAGTATTTT. Translating it yields CASSPPGTGVSDTQYF.

The chain links TRBV9 to TRBJ2-5; the D gene is possibly TRBD2 (6 bases). The CDR3 has 15 residues. Germline V lookup: CDR1 SGDLS, CDR2 YYNGEE. Trimming removed 4 bases at V and 5 bases at J, with 18 bases between. The CDR3 loop is CASSSRGLSGETQYF. DNA of the CDR3: TGTGCCAGCAGCTCAAGGGGACTCTCAGGGGAGACCCAGTACTTC.

This chain joins TRBV7-6 and TRBJ2-5; TRBD2 might be the D (5 bases). Germline CDR1 reads SGHVS; CDR2 reads FNYEAQ. The V and J ends lost 2 bases and 2 bases respectively, with 15 bases between them. This CDR3 has 16 residues. CDR3 DNA sequence: TGTGCCAGCAGCTTAAGTTTTCGTGGACTTCAAGAGACCCAGTACTTC. Amino acids: CASSLSFRGLQETQYF.

CDR3 nucleotides: TGCGCCAGCAGCCAAGCGGGGACCGGGACAGGGGGACCTAATCAGCCCCAGCATTTT. Its protein is CASSQAGTGTGGPNQPQHF. The genes are TRBV4-1 and TRBJ1-5; 11 bases align to TRBD1. The CDR3 totals 19 residues. The trim removed 1 base at V and 4 bases at J, leaving 12 bases unmatched. Germline values: CDR1 MGHRA, CDR2 YSYEKL.

The CDR3 nucleotides are TGTGCCAGCAGCCAAGAAGCAACAGGGATTTATGGCTACACCTTC. It translates to CASSQEATGIYGYTF. V is TRBV4-2 and J is TRBJ1-2; D perhaps matches TRBD1 (6 bases). V was clipped by 0 bases and J by 5 bases, with 13 bases between them. The CDR3 is 15 residues long. CDR1 is LGHNA and CDR2 is YNFKEQ in the germline V gene.

The chain uses TRBV18 and TRBJ2-1; TRBD1 agrees at 9 bases. Germline lookup yields CDR1 KGHSH and CDR2 LQKENI. J gave up 9 bases and V 3 bases, and 9 bases lay outside the gene matches. CDR3 length: 15 residues. Written as DNA, the CDR3 is TGTGCCAGCTCACCCAAACAAGACAGGGGGAGTGAGCAGTTCTTC. This sequence encodes CASSPKQDRGSEQFF.

V and J are TRBV11-2 and TRBJ1-1; D remains unclear. The CDR3 sequence is 12 residues long. Trimming shortened V by 4 bases and J by 9 bases, and 12 bases separated the two germline ends. Germline V gene data show CDR1 as SGHAT and CDR2 as FQNNGV. DNA of the CDR3: TGTGCCAGCAGCTCCCTAGTTAGGCAAGCTTTCTTT. Translating gives CASSSLVRQAFF.